Listed here are 20 T cell receptor beta chains from one sample, sequenced in a study of identical twins. TCRdb passed the 5' RACE reads through MiXCR, listing each CDR3 protein once. The sample yields some 660,000 distinct CDR3 sequences, over 8.5% seen once. This sample also appeared in a second study, on yellow fever vaccine responses in identical twins.

The sample consisted of PBMCs. The receptors were gathered from a woman younger than 30 in good health.

This clonotype was detected many times. The chain combines TRBV10-3 with TRBJ1-4; a possible D gene is TRBD1 (6 bases). V gave up 6 bases and J gave up 3 bases, with 8 bases separating them. CDR1 is ENHRY, CDR2 SYGVKD, per germline. This CDR3 has 13 amino acids. CDR3 nucleotides: TGTGCCATCAGGGGGGCGCCTAATGAAAAACTGTTTTTT. Amino acid sequence: CAIRGAPNEKLFF.

The rearrangement joins TRBV20-1 to TRBJ2-1, with D perhaps TRBD1 (5 bases). CDR1 is DFQATT and CDR2 is SNEGSKA in the germline V gene (reference sequence). The CDR3 extends over 13 amino acids. Trimming shortened V by 6 bases and J by 7 bases, and 16 bases separated the two germline ends. Here the CDR3 DNA reads TGCAGTGCAGCCGGCCAGGGCAGAAATGAGCAGTTCTTC. It yields the protein CSAAGQGRNEQFF.

Only a few counts were recorded for this clonotype. The rearrangement joins TRBV11-2 to TRBJ1-2; D is possibly TRBD1 (5 bases). The V and J ends lost 1 base and 5 bases respectively, with 8 bases between them. There are 13 residues in the CDR3. From germline, CDR1 is SGHAT and CDR2 FQNNGV. CDR3 residues: CASSLVSGYGYTF. The CDR3 DNA follows: TGTGCCAGCAGCTTAGTCTCAGGGTATGGCTACACCTTC.

This clonotype was counted only a few times. The chain joins TRBV13 to TRBJ2-1; 8 bases agree with TRBD1. Germline-derived CDR1 and CDR2 are PRHDT and FYEKMQ (reference sequence). With V trimmed by 4 bases and J by 10 bases, 9 bases remained unmatched. CDR3 length: 14 amino acids. CDR3 coding DNA: TGTGCCAGCAGCTCTGCGGGACAGGTACACGAGCAGTTCTTC. Encoded protein: CASSSAGQVHEQFF.

The chain employs TRBV11-2 and TRBJ2-3; TRBD2 matches at 12 bases. This CDR3 spans 16 amino acids. The V and J ends lost 5 bases and 6 bases, in that order; junction bases with no gene match: 9. Looked up from germline, CDR1 is SGHAT and CDR2 is FQNNGV. CDR3 DNA: TGTGCCAGCAGCCCCCTGACTAGCGGGGGAGCGGATACGCAGTATTTT. It yields the protein CASSPLTSGGADTQYF.

This chain connects TRBV10-3 to TRBJ2-1; TRBD1 aligns across 12 bases. Looked up from germline, CDR1 is ENHRY and CDR2 is SYGVKD. J gave up 6 bases and V 4 bases, and 22 bases lay outside the gene matches. The CDR3 spans 21 residues. DNA of the CDR3: TGTGCCATCAGTGGGGTCCCCGGGACAGGGGGCGGGAAGGACGAAAGCAATGAGCAGTTCTTC. It specifies CAISGVPGTGGGKDESNEQFF.

This clonotype was seen a few times. J is TRBJ2-7 and V is TRBV3-1; D possibly uses TRBD1 or TRBD2 (6 bases each). The CDR3 runs 13 residues. Trimming removed 7 bases at V and 6 bases at J, with 16 bases between. The germline V gene encodes CDR1 LGHDT and CDR2 YNNKEL (reference sequence). This CDR3 is CASTWGAGSEQYF. The CDR3 DNA reads as TGTGCCAGCACTTGGGGGGCTGGGAGCGAGCAGTACTTC.

The rearrangement uses TRBV20-1 and TRBJ2-1; 9 bases fit TRBD2. Germline assignment: CDR1 DFQATT and CDR2 SNEGSKA (reference sequence). This CDR3 is built from 13 residues. V lost 7 bases to trimming and J lost 6 bases; unmatched junction nucleotides: 7. Here the CDR3 reads CSVPAGGGNEQFF. CDR3 in DNA: TGCAGTGTGCCAGCGGGAGGTGGCAATGAGCAGTTCTTC.

This clonotype appeared many times. This sequence joins TRBV29-1 and TRBJ2-3, with 10 positions matching TRBD2. Germline loops: CDR1 SQVTM, CDR2 ANQGSEA. The length of the CDR3 is 13 residues. Trimming removed 6 bases from V and 0 bases from J; junction bases left unmatched: 0. The CDR3 reads CSVTSGSTDTQYF. DNA of the CDR3: TGCAGCGTGACTAGCGGGAGCACAGATACGCAGTATTTT.

V and J are TRBV7-6 and TRBJ1-2, with 12 positions matching TRBD1. This CDR3 contains 16 residues. V shed 5 bases, J shed 8 bases, and the junction held 12 bases outside the gene matches. Germline-derived CDR1 and CDR2 are SGHVS and FNYEAQ. In DNA, the CDR3 is TGTGCCAGCAGCACGCACGGGGACAGGGGGCCCGTAGGCTACACCTTC. Translation gives CASSTHGDRGPVGYTF.

The rearrangement uses TRBV20-1 and TRBJ1-2; D call uncertain. The CDR3 covers 13 residues. Per germline, CDR1 DFQATT and CDR2 SNEGSKA (reference sequence). Trimming stripped 1 base from V and 5 bases from J, with 11 bases between. The CDR3 DNA follows: TGCAGTGCTAGAGCGGCAGCCATTTATGGCTACACCTTC. This gives the protein CSARAAAIYGYTF.

Regarding this clonotype: Since a much larger clone is just one base distant, this may be a read error. The V call is TRBV6-2 or TRBV6-3, the J call TRBJ2-2; D not certain. Trimming shortened V by 5 bases and J by 2 bases, and 6 bases separated the two germline ends. From germline, CDR1 is MNHEY and CDR2 SVGEGT. CDR3 size: 13 residues. The CDR3 region has the DNA TGTGCCAGCAGTAAGATCAACACCGGGGAGCTGTTTTTT. This encodes CASSKINTGELFF.

The chain couples TRBV5-1 to TRBJ2-5; D is unresolved. V was shortened by 0 bases and J by 8 bases, with 11 bases between the two germline ends. CDR1 is SGHRS and CDR2 is YFSETQ in the germline V gene. The CDR3 sequence is 13 residues long. The CDR3 sequence is CASSLASRSTQYF. The CDR3 nucleotides read TGCGCCAGCAGCTTGGCGTCGAGGAGCACCCAGTACTTC.

This clonotype was recorded at least ten times. The V call is TRBV3-1, the J call TRBJ2-5; TRBD2 agrees at 12 bases. The ends lost 6 bases at V and 5 bases at J; junction bases unmatched: 10. The CDR3 runs to 16 residues. The germline V gene has CDR1 LGHDT and CDR2 YNNKEL (reference sequence). The CDR3 loop reads CASRPGTSGPRETQYF. For the CDR3, the DNA is TGTGCCAGCAGACCAGGGACTAGCGGGCCCCGGGAGACCCAGTACTTC.

This chain connects TRBV11-3 to TRBJ2-1, with TRBD2 matching over 12 bases. Trimming removed 4 bases from V and 0 bases from J; junction bases left unmatched: 16. The CDR3 extends over 21 amino acids. CDR1 and CDR2 from the germline V gene are SGHNT and YENEEA. The DNA for the CDR3 is TGTGCCAGCAGCTCCCCTTTTCTGACTAGCGGGGGTGCCAACTCCTACAATGAGCAGTTCTTC. Amino acids: CASSSPFLTSGGANSYNEQFF.

In its sample, this clonotype was seen a few times. The V gene is TRBV6-4, the J gene TRBJ2-4; the D is unclear. CDR1 is MRHNA and CDR2 is SNTAGT in the germline V gene. Trimming left V 0 bases short and J 5 bases short, with 29 bases between. This CDR3 has 21 amino acids. CDR3 DNA: TGTGCCAGCAGTGACTCGATCTTGCCCCCCTCTCGAACACTATCCCAAAACATTCAGTACTTC. Residues: CASSDSILPPSRTLSQNIQYF.

The V gene is TRBV6-2 or TRBV6-3, the J gene TRBJ2-5; 7 bases are a match to TRBD2. Losses at the gene ends were 6 bases for V and 4 bases for J; bases not matched to a gene: 5. Looked up from germline, CDR1 is MNHEY and CDR2 is SVGEGT. The CDR3 contains 13 residues. The CDR3 here is CASRGLGGETQYF. The DNA for the CDR3 is TGTGCCAGCAGAGGACTAGGCGGAGAGACCCAGTACTTC.

This clonotype was seen a handful of times. This chain uses TRBV11-1 with TRBJ2-5, with 7 positions matching TRBD2. The trim removed 2 bases at V and 5 bases at J, leaving 17 bases unmatched. The CDR3 spans 18 residues. Germline V CDR1 and CDR2: SGHAT, FQDESV (reference sequence). The CDR3 protein is CASSLPSGGSPYLETQYF. DNA of the CDR3: TGTGCCAGCAGCTTACCATCGGGCGGGAGTCCTTATCTTGAGACCCAGTACTTC.

This clonotype was seen repeatedly, ten times or more. The rearrangement links TRBV4-3 to TRBJ2-1; TRBD2 matches 7 bases. CDR1 is LGHNA, CDR2 YSLEER, per germline. The trim removed 0 bases at V and 9 bases at J, leaving 14 bases unmatched. The CDR3 loop spans 17 amino acids. CDR3 sequence reads: CASSQDIGGSATREQFF. CDR3 nucleotides: TGCGCCAGCAGCCAAGATATCGGCGGGAGTGCGACGCGTGAGCAGTTCTTC.

This clonotype was counted only a few times. The chain links TRBV7-9 to TRBJ2-1; 12 nucleotides align to TRBD1. Germline lookup yields CDR1 SEHNR and CDR2 FQNEAQ (reference sequence). CDR3 length: 13 residues. The trim removed 4 bases at V and 9 bases at J, leaving 1 base unmatched. CDR3 sequence (DNA): TGTGCCAGCAGCTGGGACAGGGGGCTTGAGCAGTTCTTC. Amino acids: CASSWDRGLEQFF.